This record looks at one T cell receptor beta chain sequence and its context. As originally analysed: Amplified reference gene primers provided the basis for estimating nucleated cell counts. Sequenced by immunoSEQ multiplex PCR; TCRdb stores in-frame clones only, minus some. The D gene and trimming were derived from the DNA, and the V and J assignments and clone size from that table. Altogether fewer than 250,000 clones are present, approximately 83% being singletons, with the ten largest covering 3% to 4.5%. Donors were grouped by their self-reported clinical history. This CDR3 is built from 18 residues. V lost 1 base, J lost 2 bases, and 10 bases stayed unmatched. CDR1 is SGHRS, CDR2 YFSETQ, per germline. These data originate in a study of blood T cell repertoires in COVID-19. Study summary: Sample material is recorded as cDNA or gDNA derived from T cells, B-cell-depleted T cells, or PBMCs.

Sequenced sample: PBMCs or T cells enriched from blood (not recorded which). J is TRBJ2-1 and V is TRBV5-1; 9 bases map to TRBD2. This TCR was recovered from a woman aged 40 to 49 with acute COVID-19. The CDR3 region is CASSLLGAGGGTYNEQFF. CDR3 DNA sequence: TGCGCCAGCAGCTTGTTGGGAGCGGGGGGAGGGACCTACAATGAGCAGTTCTTC.